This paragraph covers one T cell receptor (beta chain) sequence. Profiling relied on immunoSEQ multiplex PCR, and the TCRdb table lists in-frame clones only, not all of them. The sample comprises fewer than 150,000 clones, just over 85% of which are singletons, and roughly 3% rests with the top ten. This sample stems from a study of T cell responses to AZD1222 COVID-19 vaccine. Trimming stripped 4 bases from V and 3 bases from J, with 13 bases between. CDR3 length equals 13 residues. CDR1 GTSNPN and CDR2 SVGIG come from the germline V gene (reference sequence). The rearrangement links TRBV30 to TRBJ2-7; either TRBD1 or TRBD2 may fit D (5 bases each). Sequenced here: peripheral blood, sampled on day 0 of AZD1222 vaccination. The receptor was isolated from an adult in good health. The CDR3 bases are TGTGCCTGGAACCCGGGAAGGGGCTACGAGCAGTACTTC. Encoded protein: CAWNPGRGYEQYF.